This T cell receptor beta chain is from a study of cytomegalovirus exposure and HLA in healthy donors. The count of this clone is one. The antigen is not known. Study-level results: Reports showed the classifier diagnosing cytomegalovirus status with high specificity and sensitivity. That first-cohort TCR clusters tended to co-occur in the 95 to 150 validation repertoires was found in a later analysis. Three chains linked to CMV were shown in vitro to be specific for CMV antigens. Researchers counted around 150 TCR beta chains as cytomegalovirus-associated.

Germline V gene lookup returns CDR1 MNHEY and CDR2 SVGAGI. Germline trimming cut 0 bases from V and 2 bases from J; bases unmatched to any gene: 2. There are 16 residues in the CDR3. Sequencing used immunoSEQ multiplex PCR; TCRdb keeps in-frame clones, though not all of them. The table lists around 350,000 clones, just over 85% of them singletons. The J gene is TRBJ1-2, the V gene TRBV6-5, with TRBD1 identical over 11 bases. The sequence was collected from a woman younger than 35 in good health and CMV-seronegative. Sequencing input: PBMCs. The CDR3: CASSYSDRGRNYGYTF. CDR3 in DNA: TGTGCCAGCAGTTACTCGGACAGGGGGCGAAACTATGGCTACACCTTC.